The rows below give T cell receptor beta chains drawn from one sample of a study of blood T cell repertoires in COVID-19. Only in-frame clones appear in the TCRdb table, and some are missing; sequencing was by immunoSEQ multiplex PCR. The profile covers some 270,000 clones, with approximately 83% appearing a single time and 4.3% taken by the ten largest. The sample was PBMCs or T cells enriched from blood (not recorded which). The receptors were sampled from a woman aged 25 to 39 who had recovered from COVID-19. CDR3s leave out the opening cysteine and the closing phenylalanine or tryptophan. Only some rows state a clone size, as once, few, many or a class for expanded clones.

ASSQIHVGDLN | TRBV4-1 | .
ASSQDISGGANEQF | TRBV14 | once
ASTPGQGLLEQY | TRBV28 | .
ASSVLSFDEQF | TRBV2 | .
ASSYSRTGGYNEQF | TRBV6-5 | .
ASSYARYSNQPQH | TRBV6-5 | .
ASSSGVNMNTEAF | TRBV7-9 | .
ASSLAGTDYEQY | TRBV5-4 | .
ASSFGGTVTETQY | TRBV27 | .
ASSVDQGPYNEQF | TRBV9 | .
ASSLGSGQGARGETQY | TRBV5-1 | .
ASSLQGFPYTGELF | TRBV7-2 | .
ASSQPGGSGTQY | TRBV4-1 | .
ASSVAGGEAETQY | TRBV9 | .
ASSLGTPNGYT | TRBV7-8 | once
ASSLGDWGEAF | TRBV28 | once
ASKASGSFEQF | TRBV10-1 | .
ASSASSQGTDTQY | TRBV7-8 | .
ATRTSGAPSSYEQY | TRBV27 | .
ASSLVGREETQY | TRBV7-2 | .
ASSVYRDETDRAHEQY | TRBV10-1 | .
ASSPDPDTGGELF | TRBV28 | .
ASRQTSGDYNEQF | TRBV5-1 | .
ASTTTGDYNSPLH | TRBV5-1 | .
ASRTYMWNSGSGYNEQF | TRBV28 | many
ASGGGRASYNEQF | TRBV2 | .
ASSLAGRGNTIY | TRBV5-1 | .
AISVGTGAYEQY | TRBV10-3 | .
ASSHSGTGHNEQF | TRBV3-1/TRBV3-2 | .
ASSFKTVNTEAF | TRBV28 | .
ASTPPNRDSEYGYT | TRBV7-9 | once
ASSQGTGNEQY | TRBV3-1/TRBV3-2 | .
ASSPGGTDTQY | TRBV27 | once
ASSPGLAGNNEQF | TRBV28 | .
ASSSLRGTGELF | TRBV2 | .
ASSLTGNSPLH | TRBV7-3 | .
ASSQDSSGARHEAF | TRBV3-1/TRBV3-2 | .
ASSFGGLGPYGYT | TRBV19 | .
ASSLHGQGANYGYT | TRBV27 | .
ASSLDRAAF | TRBV5-6 | .
ASSTGRLAGRNEQF | TRBV19 | .
ASSLLGAGYT | TRBV28 | .
AISWGTLNNSPLH | TRBV10-3 | .
ASSQVRNTGELF | TRBV3-1/TRBV3-2 | .
SRTSGDTQY | TRBV20-1 | .
ASSLRQGHSNQPQH | TRBV28 | .
ASRSTGGVEKLF | TRBV28 | .
ASSSDGNYNEQF | TRBV11-3 | .
ASSRERVGRSTEAF | TRBV4-1 | once
ASSGELGESNYGYT | TRBV10-1 | .
ASSSRDINSPLH | TRBV9 | once